The table lists the clone carrying this T cell receptor beta chain with many counts. The data were obtained in a study of T cells in Graves' hyperthyroidism and ophthalmopathy. Based on clinical symptoms, serum thyroxine and TRAb, thyroid ultrasound and orbital computed tomography, diagnoses were reached. Germline lookup yields CDR1 SGHAT and CDR2 FQNNGV. This CDR3 contains 15 residues. J gave up 5 bases and V 1 base, and 5 bases lay outside the gene matches. RNA transcripts served as the template for amplifying TCR beta CDR3 regions. First-round RT-PCR of the TCR CDR3 relied on the HTBI primer set. One entry per CDR3 protein, called by TCRdb with MiXCR from the multiplex PCR reads. The table lists hundreds of thousands of distinct CDR3 sequences, approximately 14% of them singletons, with approximately 19% in the top ten.

This chain links TRBV11-2 with TRBJ2-1, with 7 nucleotides matching TRBD2. The sequencing sample was made of blood. The TCR originated in a woman aged 55-69 years with Graves' ophthalmopathy. Here the CDR3 DNA reads TGTGCCAGCAGCTTAGCGGGAGGAGGCAACAATGAGCAGTTCTTC. Its translation is CASSLAGGGNNEQFF.